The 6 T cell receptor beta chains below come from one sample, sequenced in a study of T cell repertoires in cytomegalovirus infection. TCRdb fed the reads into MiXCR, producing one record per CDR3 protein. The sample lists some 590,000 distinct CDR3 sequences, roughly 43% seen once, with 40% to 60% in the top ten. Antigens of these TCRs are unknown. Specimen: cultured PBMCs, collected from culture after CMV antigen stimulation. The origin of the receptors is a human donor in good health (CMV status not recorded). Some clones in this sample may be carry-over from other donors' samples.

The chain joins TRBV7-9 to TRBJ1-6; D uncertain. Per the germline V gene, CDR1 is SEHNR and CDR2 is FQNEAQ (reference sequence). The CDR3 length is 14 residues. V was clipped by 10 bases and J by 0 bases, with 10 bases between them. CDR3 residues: CATSGVSYNSPLHF. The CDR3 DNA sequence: TGTGCCACATCAGGAGTCTCCTATAATTCACCCCTCCACTTT.

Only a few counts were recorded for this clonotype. DNA of the CDR3: TGTGCCAGCAGGGCGGGTTATGGCACTGAAGCTTTCTTT. Translating gives CASRAGYGTEAFF. The chain is built from TRBV12-3 or TRBV12-4 and TRBJ1-1; D not certain. V lost 6 bases, J lost 4 bases, and 12 bases lay in between. The CDR3 is made up of 13 amino acids.

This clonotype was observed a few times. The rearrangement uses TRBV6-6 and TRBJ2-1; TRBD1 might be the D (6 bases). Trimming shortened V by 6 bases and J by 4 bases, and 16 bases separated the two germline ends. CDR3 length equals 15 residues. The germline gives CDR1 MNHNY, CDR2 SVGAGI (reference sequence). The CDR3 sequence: CASRGAPVFYNEQFF. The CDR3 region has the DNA TGTGCCAGCAGGGGGGCCCCAGTGTTTTACAATGAGCAGTTCTTC.

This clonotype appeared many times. CDR3 loop: CASSLEASGGPSSYNEQFF. DNA of the CDR3: TGTGCCAGCAGCTTAGAAGCTAGCGGGGGGCCAAGCTCCTACAATGAGCAGTTCTTC. The chain uses TRBV7-8 and TRBJ2-1; TRBD2 aligns across 11 bases. J lost 0 bases, V lost 1 base, and 8 bases had no gene match. Germline V CDR1 and CDR2: SGHVS, FQNEAQ. The CDR3 has 19 amino acids.

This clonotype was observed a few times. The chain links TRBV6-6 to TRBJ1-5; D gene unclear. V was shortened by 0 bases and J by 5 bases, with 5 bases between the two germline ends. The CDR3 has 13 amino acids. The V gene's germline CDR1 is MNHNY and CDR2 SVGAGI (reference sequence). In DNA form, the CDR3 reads TGTGCCAGCAGTTACTCGAACCATCAGCCCCAGCATTTT. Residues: CASSYSNHQPQHF.

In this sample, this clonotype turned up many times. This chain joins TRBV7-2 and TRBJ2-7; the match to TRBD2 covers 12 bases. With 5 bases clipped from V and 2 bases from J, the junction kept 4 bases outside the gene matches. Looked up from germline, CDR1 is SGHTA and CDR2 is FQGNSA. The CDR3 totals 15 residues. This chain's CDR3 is CASSVLAGGTYEQYF. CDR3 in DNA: TGTGCCAGCAGCGTCCTAGCGGGGGGGACCTACGAGCAGTACTTC.